This T cell receptor (beta chain) derives from a study of T cell responses to AZD1222 COVID-19 vaccine. Study-level results: A mostly white British donor set with more females was recruited, and clonal diversity was possibly underestimated.

Note on this clone: Its specificity is unknown.

V shed 0 bases and J 5 bases; nucleotides not matched to a gene: 7. This CDR3 comprises 16 residues. Germline lookup yields CDR1 SGHRS and CDR2 YFSETQ. Some clones are missing from TCRdb's copy, which holds only in-frame ones; the method was immunoSEQ multiplex PCR. This table holds some 150,000 clones, 90% found once. This clonotype originated in an adult who received the AZD1222 COVID-19 vaccine. V and J are TRBV5-1 and TRBJ2-3; TRBD2 matches 9 bases. Sample: peripheral blood, taken 28 days after the second AZD1222 dose. This CDR3 reads CASSLASSGRKDTQYF. The CDR3 bases are TGCGCCAGCAGCTTGGCCTCCAGCGGGAGGAAAGATACGCAGTATTTT.